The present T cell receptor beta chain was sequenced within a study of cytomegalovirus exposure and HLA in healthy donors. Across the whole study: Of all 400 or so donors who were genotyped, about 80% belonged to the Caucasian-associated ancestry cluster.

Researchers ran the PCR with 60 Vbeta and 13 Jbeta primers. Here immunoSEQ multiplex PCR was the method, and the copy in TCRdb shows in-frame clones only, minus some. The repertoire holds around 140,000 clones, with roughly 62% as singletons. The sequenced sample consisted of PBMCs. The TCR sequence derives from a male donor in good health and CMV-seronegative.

The CDR3 nucleotides read TGTGCCAGCACAGACAGGATGTGGGAAAAACTGTTTTTT. Translated, it gives CASTDRMWEKLFF. This rearrangement joins TRBV25-1 to TRBJ1-4, with D possibly TRBD1 on 6 matching bases. V lost 7 bases, J lost 8 bases, and 14 bases lay in between. Per germline, CDR1 MGHDK and CDR2 SYGVNS. CDR3 size: 13 residues. Variable domain in full (rest from reference TRBV25-1 and TRBJ1-4): EADIYQTPRYLVIGTGKKITLECSQTMGHDKMYWYQQDPGMELHLIHYSYGVNSTEKGDLSSESTVSRIRTEHFPLTLESARPSHTSQYLCASTDRMWEKLFFGSGTQLSVL.